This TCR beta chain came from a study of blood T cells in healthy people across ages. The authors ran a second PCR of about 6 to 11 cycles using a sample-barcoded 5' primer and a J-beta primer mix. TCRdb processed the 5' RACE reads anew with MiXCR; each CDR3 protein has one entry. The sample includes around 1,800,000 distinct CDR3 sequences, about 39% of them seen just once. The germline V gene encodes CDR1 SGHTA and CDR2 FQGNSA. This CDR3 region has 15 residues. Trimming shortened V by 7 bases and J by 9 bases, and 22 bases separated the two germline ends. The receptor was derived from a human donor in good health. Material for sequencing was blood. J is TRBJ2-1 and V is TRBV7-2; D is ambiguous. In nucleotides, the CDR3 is TGTGCCAGCACCCTTGACGTTCGAATCTGGGGTGAGCAGTTCTTC. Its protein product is CASTLDVRIWGEQFF.